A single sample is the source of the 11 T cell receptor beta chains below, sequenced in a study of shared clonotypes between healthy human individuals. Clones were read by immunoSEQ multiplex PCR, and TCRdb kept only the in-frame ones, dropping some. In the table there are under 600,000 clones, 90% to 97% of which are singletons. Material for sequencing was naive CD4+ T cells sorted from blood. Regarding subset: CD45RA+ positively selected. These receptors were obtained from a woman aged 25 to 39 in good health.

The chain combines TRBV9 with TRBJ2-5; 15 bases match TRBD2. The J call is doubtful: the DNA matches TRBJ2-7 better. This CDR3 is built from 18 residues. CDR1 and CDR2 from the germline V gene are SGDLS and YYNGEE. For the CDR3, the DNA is TGTGCCAGCTCGTCCGGGACTAGCGGGAGGTTGGTGACCTACGAGCAGTACTTC. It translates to CASSSGTSGRLVTYEQYF.

Written as DNA, the CDR3 is TGTGCCAGCAGCTTCGCCCGTAGTAGGGTTACCTACGAGCAGTACTTC. This gives the protein CASSFARSRVTYEQYF. This sequence joins TRBV7-2 and TRBJ2-7; D not resolved. Trimming removed 3 bases at V and 2 bases at J, with 17 bases between. Germline assignment: CDR1 SGHTA and CDR2 FQGNSA. The CDR3 has 16 amino acids.

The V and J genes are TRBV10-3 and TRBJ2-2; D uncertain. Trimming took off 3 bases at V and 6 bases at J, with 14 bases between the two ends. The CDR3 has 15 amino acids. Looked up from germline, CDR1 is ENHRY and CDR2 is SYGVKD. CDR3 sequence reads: CAISEDGIKAGELFF. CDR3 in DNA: TGTGCCATCAGTGAAGATGGCATAAAAGCCGGGGAGCTGTTTTTT.

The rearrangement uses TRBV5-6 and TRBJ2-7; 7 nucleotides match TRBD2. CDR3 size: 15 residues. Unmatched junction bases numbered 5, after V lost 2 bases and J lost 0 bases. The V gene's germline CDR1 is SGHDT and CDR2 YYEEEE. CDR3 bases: TGTGCCAGCAGCTTTCTCGGACTAGACTCCTACGAGCAGTACTTC. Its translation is CASSFLGLDSYEQYF.

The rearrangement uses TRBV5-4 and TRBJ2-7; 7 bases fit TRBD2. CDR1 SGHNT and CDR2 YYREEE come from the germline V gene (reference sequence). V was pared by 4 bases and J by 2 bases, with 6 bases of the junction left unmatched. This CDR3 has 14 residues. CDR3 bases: TGTGCCAGCAGCCGGGGGGAGGTCCCCTACGAGCAGTACTTC. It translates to CASSRGEVPYEQYF.

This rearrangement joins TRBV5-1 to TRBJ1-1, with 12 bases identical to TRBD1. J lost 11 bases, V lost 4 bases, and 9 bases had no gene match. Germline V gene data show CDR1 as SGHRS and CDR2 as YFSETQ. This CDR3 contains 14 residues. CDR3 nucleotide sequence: TGCGCCAGCAGCCCCGGGACAGGGGGCTTGCATGCTTTCTTT. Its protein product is CASSPGTGGLHAFF.

The DNA for the CDR3 is TGCAGGGCAGATACGCAGTATTTT. Amino acids: CRADTQYF. The chain recombines TRBV20-1 with TRBJ2-3; unclear D gene. CDR1 is DFQATT, CDR2 SNEGSKA, per germline (reference sequence). The CDR3 consists of 8 residues.

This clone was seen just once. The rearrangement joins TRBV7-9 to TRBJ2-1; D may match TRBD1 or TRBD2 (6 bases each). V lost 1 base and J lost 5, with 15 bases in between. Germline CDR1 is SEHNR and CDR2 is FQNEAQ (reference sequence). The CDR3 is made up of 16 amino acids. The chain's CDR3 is CASSLVEGVANNEQFF. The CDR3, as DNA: TGTGCCAGCAGCTTAGTGGAGGGGGTAGCAAACAATGAGCAGTTCTTC.

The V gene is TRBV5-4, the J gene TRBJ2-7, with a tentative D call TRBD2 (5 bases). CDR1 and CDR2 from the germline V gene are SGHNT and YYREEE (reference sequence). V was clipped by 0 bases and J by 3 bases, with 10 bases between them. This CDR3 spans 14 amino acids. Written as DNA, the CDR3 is TGTGCCAGCAGCTTGGATGGACTCTTCTACGAGCAGTACTTC. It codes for CASSLDGLFYEQYF.

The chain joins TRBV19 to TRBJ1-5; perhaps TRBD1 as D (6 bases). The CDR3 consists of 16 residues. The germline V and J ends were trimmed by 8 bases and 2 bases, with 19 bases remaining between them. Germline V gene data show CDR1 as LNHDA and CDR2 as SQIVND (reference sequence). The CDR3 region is CASSQGGGPRNQPQHF. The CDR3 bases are TGTGCCAGTTCCCAAGGAGGGGGGCCTCGCAATCAGCCCCAGCATTTT.

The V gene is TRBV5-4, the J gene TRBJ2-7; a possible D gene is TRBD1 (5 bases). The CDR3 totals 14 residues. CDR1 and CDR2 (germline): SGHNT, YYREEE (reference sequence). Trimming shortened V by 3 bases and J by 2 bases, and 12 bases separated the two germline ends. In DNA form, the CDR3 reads TGTGCCAGCAGCTATGAACAGGTACCCTACGAGCAGTACTTC. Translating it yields CASSYEQVPYEQYF.